This T cell receptor beta chain stems from a study of shared clonotypes between healthy human individuals. Findings and caveats of the study: Only blood samples were collected, and tissue repertoires likely differ. As a rule, naive subsets had a larger estimated richness than memory subsets.

Terminally differentiated effector memory CD45RA+ cells were excluded by CCR7 positive selection of CD45RO-negative cells. Donation came from healthy HIV-negative adults that had no recent acute infections or vaccinations. Evenly divided among several immunoSEQ plates was the genomic DNA of each subset. The protocol was immunoSEQ multiplex PCR, while the TCRdb copy is restricted to in-frame clones and leaves out a portion. The table lists about 2 million clones, about 95% of them singletons, with 0.9% to 1.5% in the top ten. Notes on this clone: The target antigen is unknown.

The receptor was derived from a man younger than 35 in good health. The material sequenced was naive CD8+ T cells sorted from blood.

CDR3 bases: TGTGCCAGCAGTTACGAGGGTATTAATTCACCCCTCCACTTT. Translation gives CASSYEGINSPLHF. V is TRBV6-5 and J is TRBJ1-6; D not certain. The V gene's germline CDR1 is MNHEY and CDR2 SVGAGI. The CDR3 runs 14 residues. V lost 2 bases and J 6 bases, leaving 8 bases between the germline ends.